This T cell receptor beta chain was sequenced during a study of blood T cell repertoires in COVID-19. In the study overall: Acute-phase and convalescent COVID-19 samples originated in the United States, Italy and Spain. The cDNA or gDNA used as material had been derived from T cells, B-cell-depleted T cells, or PBMCs.

Germline loops: CDR1 SGDLS, CDR2 YYNGEE. V dropped 2 bases and J dropped 7 bases, with 15 bases sitting between them. The CDR3 sequence is 15 residues long. Authors' processing steps: Amplification of reference gene primers provided the estimated nucleated cell counts. This table comes from immunoSEQ multiplex PCR, and its TCRdb copy is limited to in-frame clones, with some not included. V and J calls and clone size are those listed in that table; D and trimming were worked out from the DNA. Of around 250,000 clones listed, about four fifths are singletons. The sequencing sample was made of peripheral blood. The rearrangement joins TRBV9 to TRBJ2-2, with D hard to call. This clonotype originated in a man aged 25-40 years who had recovered from COVID-19. CDR3 sequence: CASSVSRVDRGELFF. The CDR3 DNA sequence: TGTGCCAGCAGCGTTTCACGGGTCGACCGCGGGGAGCTGTTTTTT.